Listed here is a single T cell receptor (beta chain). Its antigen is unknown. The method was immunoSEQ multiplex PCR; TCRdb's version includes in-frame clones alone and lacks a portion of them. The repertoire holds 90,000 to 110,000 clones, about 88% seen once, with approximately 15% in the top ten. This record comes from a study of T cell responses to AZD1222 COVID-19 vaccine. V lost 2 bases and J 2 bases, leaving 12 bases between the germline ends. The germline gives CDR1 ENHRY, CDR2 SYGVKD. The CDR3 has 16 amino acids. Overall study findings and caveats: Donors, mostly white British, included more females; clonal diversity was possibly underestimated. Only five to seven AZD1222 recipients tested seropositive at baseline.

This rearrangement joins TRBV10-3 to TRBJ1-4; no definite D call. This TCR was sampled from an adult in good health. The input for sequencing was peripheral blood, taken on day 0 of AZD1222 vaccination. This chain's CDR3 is CAISEEGLGTNEKLFF. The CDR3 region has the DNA TGTGCCATCAGTGAGGAAGGGTTGGGGACTAATGAAAAACTGTTTTTT.